Listed here are 21 T cell receptor beta chains from one sample, sequenced in a study of blood T cells in healthy people across ages. The use of a sample-barcoded 5' primer and a J-beta primer mix characterized a second PCR of about 7 to 12 cycles. Each CDR3 protein gets one entry after TCRdb re-called the 5' RACE reads with MiXCR. The sample contains roughly 650,000 distinct CDR3 sequences, about 30% of which appear only once. Sequencing was done on a sample of blood. Receptor source: a woman older than 75 in good health.

In this sample, this clonotype turned up many times. V is TRBV2 and J is TRBJ2-1; 8 nucleotides agree with TRBD2. The CDR3 extends over 14 amino acids. The germline gives CDR1 SNHLY, CDR2 FYNNEI. The trim removed 2 bases at V and 10 bases at J, leaving 7 bases unmatched. In DNA form, the CDR3 reads TGTGCCAGCAGTGAAAACGGGGGGGCCGGCGAGCAGTTCTTC. Translation: CASSENGGAGEQFF.

Details on this clonotype: One base away lies a much larger clone, so this may be a sequencing read error. This chain connects TRBV20-1 to TRBJ2-1; 11 nucleotides line up with TRBD2. This CDR3 spans 12 amino acids. In germline, CDR1 is DFQATT, CDR2 SNEGSKA (reference sequence). The CDR3 region is CSTSGGSGGQFF. Here the CDR3 DNA reads TGCAGTACTAGCGGGGGATCCGGCGGGCAGTTCTTC.

This clonotype was found many times. V and J are TRBV20-1 and TRBJ2-1; a weak D match, TRBD2 (7 bases). Germline V gives CDR1 DFQATT, CDR2 SNEGSKA (reference sequence). Trimming removed 8 bases from V and 6 bases from J, with 11 bases in between. The CDR3 length is 11 residues. DNA of the CDR3: TGCAGTCGGGGGGCCGTCAATGAGCAGTTCTTC. It translates to CSRGAVNEQFF.

This clonotype was recorded at least ten times. The rearrangement uses TRBV7-2 and TRBJ2-1, with D tentatively TRBD1 (5 bases). From germline, CDR1 is SGHTA and CDR2 FQGNSA. The V gene lost 1 base and the J gene lost 8 bases, with 12 bases spanning the gap. The CDR3 loop spans 14 amino acids. The CDR3 sequence is CASSLVGVWDEQFF. The CDR3 bases are TGTGCCAGCAGCTTAGTAGGGGTCTGGGATGAGCAGTTCTTC.

The V and J genes are TRBV10-3 and TRBJ1-1; the D gene is possibly TRBD1 (5 bases). The CDR3 sequence is 14 residues long. The germline V gene has CDR1 ENHRY and CDR2 SYGVKD. The CDR3 DNA is TGTGCGTATTCGGATACCGGACACAACACTGAAGCTTTCTTT. Encoded protein: CAYSDTGHNTEAFF.

The table lists this clonotype with many counts. This sequence joins TRBV4-1 and TRBJ1-6; 7 nucleotides agree with TRBD1. CDR3 length equals 14 residues. Germline V lookup: CDR1 MGHRA, CDR2 YSYEKL. The J segment lost 7 bases and the V segment lost 5 bases, leaving 5 bases of the junction unmatched. As DNA, the CDR3 is TGCGCCAGCAGCAGACGACAGGGAAATTCACCCCTCCACTTT. It encodes CASSRRQGNSPLHF.

Concerning this clonotype itself: A junction boundary mismatches the germline segment, possibly from a read error. The CDR3 DNA is TGTGCCAGCAGTGTGGCAACTAATGAAAAACGGTTTTTT. It encodes CASSVATNEKRFF. The chain uses TRBV9 and TRBJ1-4; no clear D. CDR3 length: 13 residues. The germline V gene has CDR1 SGDLS and CDR2 YYNGEE.

This clonotype was seen repeatedly, ten times or more. The V gene is TRBV6-1, the J gene TRBJ2-7, with D uncertain. Trimming cost V 2 bases and J 0 bases, with 8 bases left between them. This CDR3 region has 14 residues. CDR1 MNHNS and CDR2 SASEGT come from the germline V gene. In DNA, the CDR3 is TGTGCCAGCAGTGAATTTCCGGGCTCCTACGAGCAGTACTTC. Protein sequence: CASSEFPGSYEQYF.

This clonotype was seen ten or more times. V is TRBV28 and J is TRBJ2-5; the match to TRBD1 covers 7 bases. CDR1 is MDHEN, CDR2 SYDVKM, per germline. J gave up 3 bases and V 6 bases, and 10 bases lay outside the gene matches. The CDR3 has 15 amino acids. CDR3 nucleotides: TGTGCCAGCAGCTCACCCCAGGGGGTAAAAGAGACCCAGTACTTC. It yields the protein CASSSPQGVKETQYF.

This clonotype was counted many times. This rearrangement joins TRBV7-6 to TRBJ2-7; no clear D gene. The CDR3 sequence is 15 residues long. The germline V gene encodes CDR1 SGHVS and CDR2 FNYEAQ. V lost 4 bases, J lost 5 bases, and 18 bases lay in between. CDR3 coding DNA: TGTGCCAGCAGCTCCGGAGACCCATTCTTCAACGAGCAGTACTTC. It is translated as CASSSGDPFFNEQYF.

In its sample, this clonotype was seen many times. The V call is TRBV9, the J call TRBJ2-7; TRBD1 aligns across 7 bases. CDR3 length equals 14 residues. CDR1 and CDR2 from the germline V gene are SGDLS and YYNGEE. J lost 3 bases, V lost 4 bases, and 7 bases had no gene match. CDR3 in amino acids: CASSRTGVGYEQYF. The CDR3 DNA sequence: TGTGCCAGCAGCCGGACAGGTGTGGGCTACGAGCAGTACTTC.

This clonotype was observed a handful of times. The chain recombines TRBV7-6 with TRBJ1-1; D is perhaps TRBD1 (6 bases). The germline V and J ends were trimmed by 5 bases and 1 base, with 14 bases remaining between them. The CDR3 is 15 residues long. Germline V gene data show CDR1 as SGHVS and CDR2 as FNYEAQ. The CDR3 reads CASSLVGASNTEAFF. CDR3 coding DNA: TGTGCCAGCAGCCTGGTGGGGGCCTCGAACACTGAAGCTTTCTTT.

Comments on this clonotype: The junction shows a germline mismatch at one end, possibly a read error. This chain links TRBV6-2 or TRBV6-3 with TRBJ2-2; no definite D call. The CDR3 is 13 amino acids. Germline values: CDR1 MNHEY, CDR2 SVGEGT. The CDR3 DNA sequence: TGTACCAGCAGTTACGACGCCACCGGGGAGCTGTTTTTT. It yields the protein CTSSYDATGELFF.

This clonotype was observed a handful of times. The chain recombines TRBV6-1 with TRBJ1-5; D is unresolved. This CDR3 is built from 17 residues. V was trimmed by 0 bases and J by 5 bases, leaving 17 bases between them. CDR1 and CDR2 (germline): MNHNS, SASEGT. CDR3 sequence reads: CASSEALRGASYQPQHF. As DNA, the CDR3 is TGTGCCAGCAGTGAAGCGCTTCGGGGTGCTTCTTATCAGCCCCAGCATTTT.

This clonotype was picked up many times. J is TRBJ2-5 and V is TRBV6-1; 12 bases match TRBD2. The CDR3 length is 17 residues. CDR1 and CDR2 from the germline V gene are MNHNS and SASEGT. Trimming cost V 4 bases and J 0 bases; bases outside gene matches: 6. The CDR3 DNA follows: TGTGCCAGCAGTGTAACTAGCGGGGGGACTAACCAAGAGACCCAGTACTTC. This translates into CASSVTSGGTNQETQYF.

This clonotype showed up just a few times. The V call is TRBV30, the J call TRBJ1-6; TRBD1 matches at 7 bases. Unmatched junction bases numbered 5, after V lost 4 bases and J lost 5 bases. Germline V gene sequence: CDR1 GTSNPN, CDR2 SVGIG (reference sequence). The CDR3 runs 14 residues. The CDR3 loop is CAWKGGQNNSPLHF. DNA of the CDR3: TGTGCCTGGAAAGGGGGACAGAATAATTCACCCCTCCACTTT.

This clonotype has just one count. A junction end diverges from the germline sequence, so it may reflect a read error. The rearrangement uses TRBV7-7 and TRBJ2-1; D may be TRBD1 (5 bases). Germline V CDR1 and CDR2: SSHAT, FNYEAQ (reference sequence). The CDR3 loop spans 13 amino acids. CDR3 residues: CASSLGAVDEQFF. The CDR3 DNA reads TGTGCTAGCAGCTTAGGGGCAGTCGATGAGCAGTTCTTC.

This clonotype occurred many times. V and J are TRBV12-3 or TRBV12-4 and TRBJ2-6; no clear D. V gave up 3 bases and J gave up 5 bases, with 8 bases separating them. The CDR3 totals 14 residues. The chain's CDR3 is CASSFPPRANVLTF. The CDR3, as DNA: TGTGCCAGCAGTTTCCCCCCCCGGGCCAACGTCCTGACTTTC.

This clonotype came up many times. The chain carries TRBV28 and TRBJ2-7; D is perhaps TRBD2 (6 bases). V shed 5 bases and J shed 2 bases, with 19 bases lying between them. The CDR3 is 16 residues long. Germline V CDR1 and CDR2: MDHEN, SYDVKM. The CDR3 loop is CASSRLGGSFAYEQYF. CDR3 coding DNA: TGTGCCAGCAGTCGGTTGGGGGGATCCTTCGCCTACGAGCAGTACTTC.

This clonotype turned up a few times. V gene TRBV5-1 combines with J gene TRBJ1-6; D perhaps matches TRBD1 (6 bases). The germline gives CDR1 SGHRS, CDR2 YFSETQ. Trimming left V 4 bases short and J 8 bases short, with 16 bases between. This CDR3 has 15 amino acids. The CDR3 sequence is CASSPSAGGHSPLHF. The CDR3 coding sequence is TGCGCCAGCAGCCCTTCCGCCGGGGGGCATTCACCCCTCCACTTT.

The chain uses TRBV7-2 and TRBJ1-1; D not resolved. V was pared by 4 bases and J by 0 bases, with 15 bases between. The CDR3 covers 16 residues. Germline V CDR1 and CDR2: SGHTA, FQGNSA. This CDR3 is CASSSRRVPMNTEAFF. In DNA, the CDR3 is TGTGCCAGCAGCTCTCGTAGGGTCCCTATGAACACTGAAGCTTTCTTT. Full variable domain (outside the CDR3, taken from reference TRBV7-2 and TRBJ1-1): GAGVSQSPSNKVTEKGKDVELRCDPISGHTALYWYRQSLGQGLEFLIYFQGNSAPDKSGLPSDRFSAERTGGSVSTLTIQRTQQEDSAVYLCASSSRRVPMNTEAFFGQGTRLTVV.